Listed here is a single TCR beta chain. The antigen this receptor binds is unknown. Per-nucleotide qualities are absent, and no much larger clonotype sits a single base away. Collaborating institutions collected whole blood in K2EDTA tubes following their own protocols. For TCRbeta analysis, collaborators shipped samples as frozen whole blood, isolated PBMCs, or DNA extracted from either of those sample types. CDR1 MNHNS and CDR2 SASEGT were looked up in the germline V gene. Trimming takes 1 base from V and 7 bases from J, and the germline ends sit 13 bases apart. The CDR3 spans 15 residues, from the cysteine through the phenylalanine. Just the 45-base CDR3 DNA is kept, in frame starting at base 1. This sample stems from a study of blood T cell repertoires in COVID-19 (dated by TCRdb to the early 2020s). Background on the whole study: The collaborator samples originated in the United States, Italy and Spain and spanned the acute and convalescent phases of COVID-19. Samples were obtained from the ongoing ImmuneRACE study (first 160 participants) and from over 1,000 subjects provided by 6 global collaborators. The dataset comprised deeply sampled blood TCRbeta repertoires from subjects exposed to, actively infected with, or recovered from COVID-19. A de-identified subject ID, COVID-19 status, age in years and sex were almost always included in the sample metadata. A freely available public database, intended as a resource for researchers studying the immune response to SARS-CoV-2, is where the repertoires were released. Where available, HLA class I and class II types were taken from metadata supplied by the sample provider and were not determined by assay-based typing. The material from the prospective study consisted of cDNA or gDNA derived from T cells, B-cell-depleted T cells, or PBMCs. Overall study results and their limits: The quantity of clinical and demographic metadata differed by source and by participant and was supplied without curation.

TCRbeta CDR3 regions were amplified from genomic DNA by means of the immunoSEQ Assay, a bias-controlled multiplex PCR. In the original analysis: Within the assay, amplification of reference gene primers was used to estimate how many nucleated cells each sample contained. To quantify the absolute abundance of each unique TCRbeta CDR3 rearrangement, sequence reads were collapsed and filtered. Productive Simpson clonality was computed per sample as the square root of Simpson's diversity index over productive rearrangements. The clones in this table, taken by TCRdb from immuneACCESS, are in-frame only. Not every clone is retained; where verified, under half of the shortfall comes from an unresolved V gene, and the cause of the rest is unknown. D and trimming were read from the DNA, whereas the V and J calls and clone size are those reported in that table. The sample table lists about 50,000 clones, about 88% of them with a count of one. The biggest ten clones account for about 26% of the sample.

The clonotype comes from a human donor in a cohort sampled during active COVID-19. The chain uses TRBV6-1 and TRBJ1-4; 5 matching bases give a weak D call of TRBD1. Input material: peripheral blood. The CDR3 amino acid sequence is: CASSEGGVRGEKLFF. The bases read TGTGCCAGCAGTGAAGGTGGGGTTAGGGGTGAAAAACTGTTTTTT.